One and the same sample provided the 11 T cell receptor beta chains below, sequenced in a study of T cell responses to AZD1222 COVID-19 vaccine. Here immunoSEQ multiplex PCR was the method, and the copy in TCRdb shows in-frame clones only, minus some. The sample carries about 140,000 clones, over 75% recorded once. This specimen was peripheral blood, taken on day 0 of AZD1222 vaccination. The receptors originated from an adult in good health.

This chain joins TRBV19 and TRBJ1-1; D may be TRBD1 (6 bases). This CDR3 region has 18 residues. With 4 bases removed from V and 1 base from J, the gap between germline ends came to 22 bases. Germline-derived CDR1 and CDR2 are LNHDA and SQIVND (reference sequence). The CDR3 DNA sequence: TGTGCCAGTAGTACTCTCTTAGGACAGATTGGAGAGAACACTGAAGCTTTCTTT. Its translation is CASSTLLGQIGENTEAFF.

This clone was counted only a few times. This rearrangement joins TRBV6-1 to TRBJ1-5; TRBD1 matches at 9 bases. Germline V gene data show CDR1 as MNHNS and CDR2 as SASEGT. V trimming: 1 base; J trimming: 2 bases; junction bases outside the gene matches: 3. This CDR3 is 16 amino acids long. The CDR3: CASSEGDREGNQPQHF. CDR3 sequence (DNA): TGTGCCAGCAGTGAAGGGGACAGGGAGGGCAATCAGCCCCAGCATTTT.

The V gene is TRBV28, the J gene TRBJ2-5; TRBD1 aligns across 7 bases. The V gene end was trimmed by 5 bases and the J gene end by 2 bases; junction bases not matched to a gene: 5. The CDR3 runs 14 residues. Per the germline V gene, CDR1 is MDHEN and CDR2 is SYDVKM. The CDR3 sequence is CASSQGQNQETQYF. The CDR3 DNA reads TGTGCCAGCAGTCAGGGACAGAATCAAGAGACCCAGTACTTC.

The genes are TRBV18 and TRBJ2-3; TRBD1 matches at 9 bases. Germline values: CDR1 KGHSH, CDR2 LQKENI. This CDR3 spans 16 amino acids. V shed 5 bases and J 3 bases; nucleotides not matched to a gene: 9. This CDR3 reads CASSIYRGLGTDTQYF. The DNA for the CDR3 is TGTGCCAGCTCAATCTACAGGGGGCTAGGGACAGATACGCAGTATTTT.

V usage is TRBV19 and J usage is TRBJ1-1; a weak D match, TRBD1 (6 bases). Germline CDR1 and CDR2: LNHDA and SQIVND (reference sequence). The CDR3 runs to 15 residues. Trimming shortened V by 2 bases and J by 4 bases, and 14 bases separated the two germline ends. Here the CDR3 reads CASSIPGGAGTEAFF. The CDR3 DNA follows: TGTGCCAGTAGTATACCGGGGGGCGCAGGCACTGAAGCTTTCTTT.

This clone appeared a single time. J is TRBJ1-2 and V is TRBV12-3 or TRBV12-4; D is ambiguous. The CDR3 is 13 residues long. Trimming removed 6 bases from V and 1 base from J, with 9 bases in between. The CDR3 DNA reads as TGTGCCAGCAGGACCTCAGATAACTATGGCTACACCTTC. It translates to CASRTSDNYGYTF.

Only one count was recorded for this clone. The J gene is TRBJ1-5, the V gene TRBV19, with a weak D call TRBD1 (5 bases). V was pared by 0 bases and J by 3 bases, with 15 bases between. Germline V lookup: CDR1 LNHDA, CDR2 SQIVND (reference sequence). There are 17 residues in the CDR3. This CDR3 reads CASSIDPRGLVNQPQHF. DNA for the CDR3: TGTGCCAGTAGTATAGATCCCCGGGGCTTAGTCAATCAGCCCCAGCATTTT. The full variable domain, rest sourced from reference TRBV19 and TRBJ1-5, is DGGITQSPKYLFRKEGQNVTLSCEQNLNHDAMYWYRQDPGQGLRLIYYSQIVNDFQKGDIAEGYSVSREKKESFPLTVTSAQKNPTAFYLCASSIDPRGLVNQPQHFGDGTRLSIL.

The chain employs TRBV5-1 and TRBJ2-2, with D tentatively TRBD1 (6 bases). The CDR3 sequence is 16 residues long. The germline gives CDR1 SGHRS, CDR2 YFSETQ. V gave up 2 bases and J gave up 2 bases, with 13 bases separating them. Written as DNA, the CDR3 is TGCGCCAGCAGCTTTGGGGACACCCATAACACCGGGGAGCTGTTTTTT. Its protein product is CASSFGDTHNTGELFF.

The rearrangement links TRBV5-4 to TRBJ2-1; 7 bases agree with TRBD1. Per germline, CDR1 SGHNT and CDR2 YYREEE (reference sequence). The CDR3 has 14 amino acids. V shed 4 bases and J 5 bases; nucleotides not matched to a gene: 6. This CDR3 is CASSPRDSHNEQFF. The CDR3 region has the DNA TGTGCCAGCAGCCCCCGGGACAGCCACAATGAGCAGTTCTTC.

The chain has TRBV12-3 or TRBV12-4 and TRBJ2-1; 8 bases line up with TRBD1. The CDR3 is 13 amino acids. V lost 5 bases to trimming and J lost 9 bases; unmatched junction nucleotides: 6. CDR3 sequence (DNA): TGTGCCAGCAGTCCCAGGGGGCGGAGTGAGCAGTTCTTC. This translates into CASSPRGRSEQFF.

The V gene is TRBV9, the J gene TRBJ1-4; D possibly corresponds to TRBD1 (5 bases). CDR1 is SGDLS and CDR2 is YYNGEE in the germline V gene. The CDR3 extends over 15 amino acids. V lost 5 bases and J lost 4, with 15 bases in between. The CDR3 DNA reads as TGTGCCAGCAGTACTGGTCAGGGTTTTAATGAAAAACTGTTTTTT. The encoded protein is CASSTGQGFNEKLFF. Variable domain in full (rest from reference TRBV9 and TRBJ1-4): DSGVTQTPKHLITATGQRVTLRCSPRSGDLSVYWYQQSLDQGLQFLIQYYNGEERAKGNILERFSAQQFPDLHSELNLSSLELGDSALYFCASSTGQGFNEKLFFGSGTQLSVL.